The T cell receptor (beta chain) under discussion was sequenced for a study of PD-L1 blockade in urothelial cancer. Study-level background: It was at 3 weeks (second dose) and 6 weeks after treatment start that blood was analyzed. Reported median T cell count for blood samples was roughly 150,000.

Measured with immunoSEQ multiplex PCR; TCRdb has only the in-frame clones, and not every one. The sample lists roughly 91,000 clones; more than 75% were seen once. Time point indicated: pretreatment peripheral blood. The germline V gene has CDR1 MNHEY and CDR2 SMNVEV (reference sequence). V dropped 3 bases and J dropped 4; count of bases not matched to a gene: 6. The CDR3 has 15 residues. The rearrangement links TRBV27 to TRBJ2-1; TRBD1 aligns across 7 bases. Sequenced material: PBMCs, taken around atezolizumab (anti-PD-L1) treatment. This TCR came from a man in his sixties with urothelial cancer. The CDR3 loop reads CASSFRQGEYNEQFF. The CDR3 coding sequence is TGTGCCAGCAGTTTTCGGCAGGGGGAATACAATGAGCAGTTCTTC.